What follows is one T cell receptor beta chain and its context. As yet, its antigen is unknown. Assembly of TCR beta libraries relied on iRepertoire HTBI primers together with Arm-PCR of CDR3 regions. One entry per CDR3 protein, called by TCRdb with MiXCR from the multiplex PCR reads. The table has about 440,000 distinct CDR3 sequences, 15% seen once. The germline CDR1 and CDR2 sequences are LNHDA and SQIVND (reference sequence). Trimming cost V 1 base and J 4 bases, with 10 bases left between them. The CDR3 totals 14 residues. The time point: newly diagnosed GD, antithyroid drugs for less than 3 months. Extracted RNA from PBMCs served as the source of the TCR library. This record belongs to a study of regulatory T cells in long-lasting Graves disease. Points from the study as a whole: Persistent disease was characterized by preferential usage of TRBV28, TRBJ1-2 and TRBJ2-5.

The same specimen was also included in a second study, on T cells in Graves' hyperthyroidism and ophthalmopathy. In that study: First-round RT-PCR targeting the TCR CDR3 was performed with the HTBI primer set.

This chain connects TRBV19 to TRBJ1-1; no definite D call. This TCR was sampled from a woman aged 25 to 39 with Graves disease. The sequencing used peripheral blood mononuclear cells (PBMCs), collected at new diagnosis, from a patient treated with antithyroid drugs. CDR3 DNA sequence: TGTGCCAGTAGTATAGCCTACCTTTCCACTGAAGCTTTCTTT. This codes for CASSIAYLSTEAFF. Filled out from reference TRBV19 and TRBJ1-1, the complete variable domain reads DGGITQSPKYLFRKEGQNVTLSCEQNLNHDAMYWYRQDPGQGLRLIYYSQIVNDFQKGDIAEGYSVSREKKESFPLTVTSAQKNPTAFYLCASSIAYLSTEAFFGQGTRLTVV.